The T cell receptor (beta chain) described here comes from a study of T cell responses to AZD1222 COVID-19 vaccine. Study outcomes and limitations: Females made up more of the donors, who were largely white British, and clonal diversity may have come out too low. Targeting of unmutated variant regions was reportedly seen in nearly half of spike-specific TCRs.

Sequencing was performed with immunoSEQ multiplex PCR; in TCRdb, only in-frame clones are kept and a portion is missing. The sample has roughly 120,000 clones; about 94% are singletons. Pooled samples include second doses given at about 4 or 12 weeks. This CDR3 comprises 15 residues. Germline-derived CDR1 and CDR2 are SNHLY and FYNNEI. V was trimmed by 7 bases and J by 1 base, leaving 16 bases between them. About this clone itself: No antigen is known for it.

Here the sequenced sample was peripheral blood, taken 28 days after the second AZD1222 dose. The chain carries TRBV2 and TRBJ1-1; D is perhaps TRBD1 (5 bases). The clonotype originates from an adult who received the AZD1222 COVID-19 vaccine. The CDR3 DNA reads TGTGCCAGCATAAAATTCGGACACCAGAACACTGAAGCTTTCTTT. Protein sequence: CASIKFGHQNTEAFF.